The T cell receptor beta chain under discussion was sequenced for a study of blood T cell repertoires in COVID-19. This CDR3 is built from 13 residues. Germline CDR1 reads MNHNY; CDR2 reads SVGAGI (reference sequence). Trimming removed 4 bases from V and 7 bases from J, with 14 bases in between. Libraries were prepared by immunoSEQ multiplex PCR; TCRdb keeps only in-frame clonotypes and omits some of them. The sample has 300,000 to 400,000 clones, more than 75% seen once. This chain uses TRBV6-6 with TRBJ2-7; a weak D match, TRBD2 (5 bases). Specimen: peripheral blood. This clonotype was sampled from a woman under 30 who had recovered from COVID-19. CDR3: CASSFARGGEQYV. CDR3 coding DNA: TGTGCCAGCAGTTTCGCGCGCGGAGGAGAGCAGTACGTC.